The T cell receptor (beta chain) under discussion was sequenced for a study of CXCR3-negative and CXCR3-positive naive CD8 T cells (dated by TCRdb to about 2019). For the wider study: In total, about 135 million TRB reads were obtained, corresponding to roughly 1.5 +/- 0.3 million reads per library. Diversity and physicochemical repertoire analyses were performed on around ten donors pooled from two independent experiments. TRBV-TRBJ cluster analysis included naive subsets from roughly 5 donors and memory cells from 3 donors. Overall results and qualifications from the work: Freshly isolated PBMCs were used for most assays because CXCR3 expression went down partially after cryopreservation. Because surface CD5, which is linked to self-reactivity in mice, was comparable between the naive subsets, TCR interaction strength was also inferred from TRB CDR3 physicochemical properties. TRB CDR3s from CXCR3-positive naive cells showed higher hydrophobicity (lower Kidera factor 4), lower energy, and higher strength and volume indices than CXCR3-negative naive cells. Repertoire diversity was comparably high in both naive subsets but much lower in memory CD8+ T cells. Naive CXCR3-negative and CXCR3-positive cells from the same donor showed similar TRBV-TRBJ usage, whereas memory cells showed distinct patterns.

Each CD8+ T cell subset was flow-sorted in triplicate, and around 320,000 cells per subset were placed directly into RLT lysis buffer. Naive CD8+ T cells were defined stringently as CD45RO-CCR7+CD27+CD95- to exclude memory contaminants. Peripheral blood mononuclear cells were isolated from buffy coats using standard density gradient centrifugation. A FACSAria III was used to flow-sort naive CXCR3-negative and CXCR3-positive CD8+ T cells. Total RNA was extracted from sorted cells using an RNeasy Mini Kit. With regard to this clonotype: The antigen it recognizes is unknown.

Including cysteine and phenylalanine, the CDR3 has 16 amino acids. Nucleotide data are not available. Sequencing was performed on a NextSeq 550. The Human TCR Profiling Kit (MiLaboratory) was used to prepare UMI-labeled 5' RACE TRB cDNA libraries. The full amount of extracted RNA was used for cDNA synthesis, and the full amount of resulting cDNA was used for PCR amplification. Libraries were prepared in parallel with an identical number of PCR cycles. Per the original workflow: MIGEC and MiXCR extracted about 53,000 +/- 10,000 unique UMI-labeled TRB cDNA molecules per library, requiring at least two reads per UMI. On average, each library contained approximately 40,000 +/- 10,000 functional in-frame TRB CDR3 nucleotide clonotypes without stop codons. After downsampling to 5000 UMI-labeled TRB molecules per sample, diversity metrics such as normalized Shannon-Wiener and Chao1 were calculated in VDJtools. VDJtools computed clonotype-size-weighted physicochemical properties of the central five CDR3 residues: interaction energy, strength, volume and Kidera factor 4. TCRdb reprocessed the reads, and each CDR3 protein sequence is entered once, without DNA. TCRdb's processing, not the authors' own work, is the source of the V and J calls. The sample's own table lists around 140,000 distinct CDR3 sequences. The ten largest clones add up to approximately 0.51% of the sample.

Sequencing was carried out using naive CXCR3- CD8+ T cells from blood. Sample cell subset or site, as interpreted from the label and publication: CD45RO-CCR7+CD27+CD95- naive CD8+ T cells lacking CXCR3 (TNR3-). This sequence was found in a human donor in good health. Some clones in this sample may be carry-over from other donors' samples. The chain is made from TRBV12-3 or TRBV12-4 and TRBJ2-1; lacking DNA, the TRBD2 call made by TCRdb goes unchecked. The CDR3 has the sequence CASMPPPGGRNNEQFF.